The T cell receptor (beta chain) described here comes from a study of cytomegalovirus exposure and HLA in healthy donors. This clone has just a few counts. Vbeta (60) and Jbeta (13) primers were used in the PCR. The protocol was immunoSEQ multiplex PCR, while the TCRdb copy is restricted to in-frame clones and leaves out a portion. The repertoire holds some 130,000 clones, with more than 70% as singletons. The V and J ends lost 0 bases and 8 bases, in that order; junction bases with no gene match: 5. The CDR3 has 15 residues. Germline CDR1 reads SGDLS; CDR2 reads YYNGEE. The chain is built from TRBV9 and TRBJ2-1, with 10 nucleotides matching TRBD2. Sequenced input: PBMCs. This sequence originates from a man aged 25 to 40 in good health and CMV-seronegative. The chain's CDR3 is CASSVGGLAGDEQFF. The CDR3 nucleotides are TGTGCCAGCAGCGTAGGAGGCCTAGCGGGAGATGAGCAGTTCTTC.